The 6 T cell receptor beta chains in this list originate from one sample, sequenced in a study of shared T cell receptors in the human thymus. The protocol was immunoSEQ multiplex PCR, while the TCRdb copy is restricted to in-frame clones and leaves out a portion. The data hold more than 550,000 clones, with over 75% observed a single time. This same sample was also part of a study on human thymus T cells.

The sample was thymocytes. The source of these receptors is a boy under three years old with a congenital heart defect.

The chain is built from TRBV5-4 and TRBJ1-1; D gene ambiguous. Trimming took off 1 base at V and 4 bases at J, with 11 bases between the two ends. The CDR3 length is 14 residues. CDR1 and CDR2 (germline): SGHNT, YYREEE (reference sequence). For the CDR3, the DNA is TGTGCCAGCAGCTTGACCCTAGAAACCACTGAAGCTTTCTTT. The encoded protein is CASSLTLETTEAFF.

The V and J genes are TRBV25-1 and TRBJ1-4, with TRBD1 matching 10 bases. Germline assignment: CDR1 MGHDK and CDR2 SYGVNS. This CDR3 has 15 residues. The V and J ends lost 4 bases and 7 bases, in that order; junction bases with no gene match: 6. CDR3 in DNA: TGTGCCAGCAGTGGAGACAGGGGGCAGAGTGAAAAACTGTTTTTT. Its protein product is CASSGDRGQSEKLFF.

The J gene is TRBJ2-5, the V gene TRBV25-1, with TRBD1 as a possible D gene (5 bases). There are 14 residues in the CDR3. The V and J ends lost 3 bases and 2 bases respectively, with 10 bases between them. Looked up from germline, CDR1 is MGHDK and CDR2 is SYGVNS. The CDR3 nucleotides read TGTGCCAGCAGTGAGGACACGAGACAAGAGACCCAGTACTTC. It yields the protein CASSEDTRQETQYF.

This chain joins TRBV19 and TRBJ2-7, with TRBD2 as a possible D gene (6 bases). Deletions cut 4 bases from V and 3 bases from J, with 13 bases between. Germline assignment: CDR1 LNHDA and CDR2 SQIVND (reference sequence). The CDR3 totals 14 residues. This CDR3 is CASSTGRGNYEQYF. The CDR3 DNA reads as TGTGCCAGTAGTACGGGACGGGGGAACTACGAGCAGTACTTC.

The rearrangement uses TRBV5-1 and TRBJ2-1; D ambiguous. Germline-derived CDR1 and CDR2 are SGHRS and YFSETQ. CDR3 length: 14 amino acids. V shed 5 bases and J shed 2 bases, with 11 bases lying between them. As DNA, the CDR3 is TGCGCCAGCAGTATTAACACCCCCTACAATGAGCAGTTCTTC. It encodes CASSINTPYNEQFF.

V and J are TRBV9 and TRBJ2-2; D is possibly TRBD2 (5 bases). V dropped 0 bases and J dropped 6 bases, with 21 bases sitting between them. This CDR3 is built from 18 residues. CDR1 and CDR2 (germline): SGDLS, YYNGEE. CDR3 nucleotides: TGTGCCAGCAGCGTAGTCTCCCCGACGGAGGAGAGGCCCGGGGAGCTGTTTTTT. It encodes CASSVVSPTEERPGELFF.